The next 3 T cell receptor beta chains were all read from a single sample in a study of neoadjuvant nivolumab and ipilimumab in lung cancer. The repertoire was sequenced with immunoSEQ multiplex PCR; TCRdb's copy has only in-frame clones and lacks some. Seen here are 40,000 to 60,000 clones, around 89% observed once, and the top ten hold about 4%. Source: blood, taken before neoadjuvant nivolumab, alone or with ipilimumab. Receptor source: an adult with non-small cell lung cancer. Some clones in this sample may be carry-over from other donors' samples.

The chain joins TRBV6-4 to TRBJ2-2; D is perhaps TRBD2 (6 bases). This CDR3 has 16 amino acids. V was cut by 2 bases and J by 6 bases, with 16 bases left in between. Germline CDR1 and CDR2: MRHNA and SNTAGT. The CDR3: CASSDRREGPPGELFF. The DNA for the CDR3 is TGTGCCAGCAGTGACCGGCGGGAAGGCCCCCCCGGGGAGCTGTTTTTT.

The V gene is TRBV14, the J gene TRBJ2-1, with D perhaps matching TRBD2 (5 bases). V was trimmed by 4 bases and J by 1 base, leaving 11 bases between them. The CDR3 runs to 15 residues. Germline V gives CDR1 SGHDN, CDR2 FVKESK. The CDR3 loop reads CASSLRTGSYNEQFF. The DNA for the CDR3 is TGTGCCAGCAGCCTGAGGACTGGTTCCTACAATGAGCAGTTCTTC. The entire variable domain, with the rest obtained from reference TRBV14 and TRBJ2-1, is as follows: EAGVTQFPSHSVIEKGQTVTLRCDPISGHDNLYWYRRVMGKEIKFLLHFVKESKQDESGMPNNRFLAERTGGTYSTLKVQPAELEDSGVYFCASSLRTGSYNEQFFGPGTRLTVL.

This chain links TRBV6-5 with TRBJ1-2; TRBD1 might be the D (5 bases). V dropped 5 bases and J dropped 8 bases, with 15 bases sitting between them. Germline CDR1 MNHEY, CDR2 SVGAGI. The CDR3 consists of 13 residues. CDR3 amino acids: CASSKTDPGGYTF. The CDR3, as DNA: TGTGCCAGCAGTAAGACAGACCCCGGAGGCTACACCTTC.